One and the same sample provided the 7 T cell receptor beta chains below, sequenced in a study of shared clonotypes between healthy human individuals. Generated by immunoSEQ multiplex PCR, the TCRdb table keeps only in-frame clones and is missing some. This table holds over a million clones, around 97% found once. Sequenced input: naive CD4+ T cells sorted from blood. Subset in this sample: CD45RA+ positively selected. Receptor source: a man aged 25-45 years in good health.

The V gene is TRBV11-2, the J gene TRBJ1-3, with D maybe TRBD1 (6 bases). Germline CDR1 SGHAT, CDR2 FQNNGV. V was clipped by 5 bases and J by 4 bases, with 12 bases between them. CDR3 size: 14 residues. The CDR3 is CASSLTGKGNTIYF. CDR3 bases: TGTGCCAGCAGCCTTACAGGGAAAGGAAACACCATATATTTT.

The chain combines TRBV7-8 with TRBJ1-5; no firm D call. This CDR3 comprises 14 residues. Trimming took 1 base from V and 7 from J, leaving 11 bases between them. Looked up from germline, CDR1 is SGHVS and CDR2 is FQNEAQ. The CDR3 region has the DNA TGTGCCAGCAGCTTAGGTGCGGGTCAGCAGCCCCAGCATTTT. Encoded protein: CASSLGAGQQPQHF. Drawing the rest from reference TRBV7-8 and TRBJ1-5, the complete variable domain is GAGVSQSPRYKVAKRGQDVALRCDPISGHVSLFWYQQALGQGPEFLTYFQNEAQLDKSGLPSDRFFAERPEGSVSTLKIQRTQQEDSAVYLCASSLGAGQQPQHFGDGTRLSIL.

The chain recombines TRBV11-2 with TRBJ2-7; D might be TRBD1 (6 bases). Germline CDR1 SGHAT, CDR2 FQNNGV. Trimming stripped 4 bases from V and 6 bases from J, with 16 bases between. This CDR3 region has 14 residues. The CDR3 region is CASSSPLTGIEQYF. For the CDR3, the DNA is TGTGCCAGCAGCTCTCCATTAACAGGGATCGAGCAGTACTTC.

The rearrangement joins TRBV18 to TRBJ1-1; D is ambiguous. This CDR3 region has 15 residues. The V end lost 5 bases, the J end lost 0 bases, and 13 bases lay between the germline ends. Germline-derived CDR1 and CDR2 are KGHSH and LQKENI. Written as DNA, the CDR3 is TGTGCCAGCTCATCACAATACTTAATGAACACTGAAGCTTTCTTT. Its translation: CASSSQYLMNTEAFF. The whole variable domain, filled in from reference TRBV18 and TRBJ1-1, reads NAGVMQNPRHLVRRRGQEARLRCSPMKGHSHVYWYRQLPEEGLKFMVYLQKENIIDESGMPKERFSAEFPKEGPSILRIQQVVRGDSAAYFCASSSQYLMNTEAFFGQGTRLTVV.

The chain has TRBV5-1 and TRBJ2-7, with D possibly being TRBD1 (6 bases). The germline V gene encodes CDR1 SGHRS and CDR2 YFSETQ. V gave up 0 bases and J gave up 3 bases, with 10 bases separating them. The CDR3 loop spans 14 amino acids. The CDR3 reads CASSLDRTDYEQYF. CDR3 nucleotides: TGCGCCAGCAGCTTGGATCGGACAGACTACGAGCAGTACTTC.

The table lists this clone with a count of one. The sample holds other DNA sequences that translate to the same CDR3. CDR3 amino acids: CASSVRDSSYEQYF. The CDR3 region has the DNA TGTGCCAGCAGCGTACGGGACAGTTCTTACGAGCAGTACTTC. This rearrangement joins TRBV9 to TRBJ2-7, with 7 bases identical to TRBD1. CDR1 and CDR2 (germline): SGDLS, YYNGEE. With 1 base clipped from V and 4 bases from J, the junction kept 5 bases outside the gene matches. This CDR3 spans 14 amino acids.

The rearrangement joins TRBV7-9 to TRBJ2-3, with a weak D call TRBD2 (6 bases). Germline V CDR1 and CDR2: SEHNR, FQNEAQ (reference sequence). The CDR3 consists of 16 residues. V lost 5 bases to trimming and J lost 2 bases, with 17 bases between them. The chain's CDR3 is CASSEPGLSYTDTQYF. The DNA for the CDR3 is TGTGCCAGCAGCGAACCGGGACTTTCTTACACAGATACGCAGTATTTT.